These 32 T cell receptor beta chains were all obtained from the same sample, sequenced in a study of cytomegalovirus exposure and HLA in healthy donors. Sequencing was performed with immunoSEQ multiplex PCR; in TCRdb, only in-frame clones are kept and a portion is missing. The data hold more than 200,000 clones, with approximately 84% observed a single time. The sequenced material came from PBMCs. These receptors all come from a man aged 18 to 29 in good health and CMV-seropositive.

CDR3 in DNA: TGTGCCAGCAGCCTTGAGACTAGCGGGAGCTATGAGCAGTTCTTC. The encoded protein is CASSLETSGSYEQFF. The V and J genes are TRBV11-1 and TRBJ2-1; 12 bases line up with TRBD2. V lost 5 bases and J lost 8; bases outside the gene matches: 7. Per the germline V gene, CDR1 is SGHAT and CDR2 is FQDESV (reference sequence). The CDR3 totals 15 residues.

CDR3 amino acids: CASSSLGGTNTEAFF. The DNA for the CDR3 is TGTGCCAGCTCATCCCTGGGAGGGACAAACACTGAAGCTTTCTTT. The chain employs TRBV18 and TRBJ1-1; D perhaps matches TRBD1 (6 bases). CDR3 length: 15 residues. From germline, CDR1 is KGHSH and CDR2 LQKENI. Deletions cut 5 bases from V and 2 bases from J, with 15 bases between.

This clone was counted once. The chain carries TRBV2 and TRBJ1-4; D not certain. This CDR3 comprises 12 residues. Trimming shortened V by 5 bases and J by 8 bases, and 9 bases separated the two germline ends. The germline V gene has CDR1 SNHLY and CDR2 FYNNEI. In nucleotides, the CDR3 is TGTGCCAGCAGTACCGGGAGCGAAAAACTGTTTTTT. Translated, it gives CASSTGSEKLFF.

Here the CDR3 reads CAISLTGTGGTEAFF. The CDR3 nucleotides are TGTGCCATCAGTTTAACCGGGACAGGGGGAACTGAAGCTTTCTTT. This chain connects TRBV10-3 to TRBJ1-1; TRBD1 agrees at 11 bases. The CDR3 consists of 15 residues. J gave up 5 bases and V 5 bases, and 7 bases lay outside the gene matches. Germline lookup yields CDR1 ENHRY and CDR2 SYGVKD.

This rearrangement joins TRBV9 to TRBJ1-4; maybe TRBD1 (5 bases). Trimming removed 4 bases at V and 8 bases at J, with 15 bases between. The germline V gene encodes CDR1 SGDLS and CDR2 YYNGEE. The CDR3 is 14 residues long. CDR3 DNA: TGTGCCAGCAGCCCCTCGGGGGTAGTGGAAAAACTGTTTTTT. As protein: CASSPSGVVEKLFF. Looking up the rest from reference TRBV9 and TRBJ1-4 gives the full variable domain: DSGVTQTPKHLITATGQRVTLRCSPRSGDLSVYWYQQSLDQGLQFLIQYYNGEERAKGNILERFSAQQFPDLHSELNLSSLELGDSALYFCASSPSGVVEKLFFGSGTQLSVL.

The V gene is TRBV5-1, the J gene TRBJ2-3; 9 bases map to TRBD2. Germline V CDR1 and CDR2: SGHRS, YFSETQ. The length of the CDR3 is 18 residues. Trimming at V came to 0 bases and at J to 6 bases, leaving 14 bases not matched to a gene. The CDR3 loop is CASSLAGLAFPPTDTQYF. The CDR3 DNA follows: TGCGCCAGCAGCTTGGCCGGACTAGCGTTTCCTCCCACCGATACGCAGTATTTT.

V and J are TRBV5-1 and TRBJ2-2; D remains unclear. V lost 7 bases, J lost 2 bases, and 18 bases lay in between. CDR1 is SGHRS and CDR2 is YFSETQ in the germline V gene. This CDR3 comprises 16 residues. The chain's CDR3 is CASALGSIRNTGELFF. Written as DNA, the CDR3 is TGCGCCAGCGCCTTAGGTTCTATAAGAAACACCGGGGAGCTGTTTTTT.

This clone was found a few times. CDR3: CASSPRVNSNQPQHF. CDR3 in DNA: TGTGCCAGCTCACCGAGGGTCAATAGCAATCAGCCCCAGCATTTT. The chain recombines TRBV18 with TRBJ1-5, with D unclear. CDR3 length: 15 residues. Trimming left V 3 bases short and J 0 bases short, with 9 bases between. The V gene's germline CDR1 is KGHSH and CDR2 LQKENI. Full variable domain (missing parts from reference TRBV18 and TRBJ1-5): NAGVMQNPRHLVRRRGQEARLRCSPMKGHSHVYWYRQLPEEGLKFMVYLQKENIIDESGMPKERFSAEFPKEGPSILRIQQVVRGDSAAYFCASSPRVNSNQPQHFGDGTRLSIL.

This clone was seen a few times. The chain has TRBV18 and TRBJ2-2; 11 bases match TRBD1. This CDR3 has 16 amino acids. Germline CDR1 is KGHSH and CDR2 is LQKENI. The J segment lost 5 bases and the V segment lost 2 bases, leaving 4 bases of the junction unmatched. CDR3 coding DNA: TGTGCCAGCTCACCAGGGACAGGGGGACGTACCGGGGAGCTGTTTTTT. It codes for CASSPGTGGRTGELFF.

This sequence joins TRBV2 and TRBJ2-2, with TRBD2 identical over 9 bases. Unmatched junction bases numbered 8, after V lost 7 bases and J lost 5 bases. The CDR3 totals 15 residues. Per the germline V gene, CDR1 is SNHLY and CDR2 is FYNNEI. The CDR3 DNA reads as TGTGCCAGCATCCTTAGCGGGAGAAGAACCGGGGAGCTGTTTTTT. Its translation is CASILSGRRTGELFF.

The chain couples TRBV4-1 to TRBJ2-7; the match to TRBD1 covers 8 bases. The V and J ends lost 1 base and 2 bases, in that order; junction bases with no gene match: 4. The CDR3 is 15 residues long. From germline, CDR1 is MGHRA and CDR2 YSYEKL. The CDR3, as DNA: TGCGCCAGCAGCCAAGTCCAGGGGGCTGCCTACGAGCAGTACTTC. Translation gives CASSQVQGAAYEQYF.

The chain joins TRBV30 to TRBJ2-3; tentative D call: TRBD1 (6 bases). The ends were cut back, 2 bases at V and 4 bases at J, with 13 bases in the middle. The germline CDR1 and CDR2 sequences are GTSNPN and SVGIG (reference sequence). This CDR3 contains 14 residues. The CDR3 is CAWSLTGFADTQYF. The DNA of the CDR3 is TGTGCCTGGAGTTTAACAGGGTTTGCAGATACGCAGTATTTT.

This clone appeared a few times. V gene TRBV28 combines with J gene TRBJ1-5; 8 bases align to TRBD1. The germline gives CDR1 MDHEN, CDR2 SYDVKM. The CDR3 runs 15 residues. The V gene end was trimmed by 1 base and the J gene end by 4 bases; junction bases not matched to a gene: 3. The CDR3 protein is CASSLSDRANQPQHF. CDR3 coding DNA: TGTGCCAGCAGTTTATCGGACAGGGCGAATCAGCCCCAGCATTTT.

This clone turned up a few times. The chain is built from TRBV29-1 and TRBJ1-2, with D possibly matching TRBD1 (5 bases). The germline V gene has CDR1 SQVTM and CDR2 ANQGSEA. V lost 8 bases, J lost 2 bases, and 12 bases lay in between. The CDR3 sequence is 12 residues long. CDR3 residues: CSISGGNYGYTF. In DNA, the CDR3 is TGCAGCATATCCGGGGGGAACTATGGCTACACCTTC.

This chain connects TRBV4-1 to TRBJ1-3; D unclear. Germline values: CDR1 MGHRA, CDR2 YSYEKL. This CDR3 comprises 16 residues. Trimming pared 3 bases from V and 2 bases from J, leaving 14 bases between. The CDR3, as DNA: TGCGCCAGCAGCCACCTCATGCTGGGGACTGGAAACACCATATATTTT. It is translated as CASSHLMLGTGNTIYF.

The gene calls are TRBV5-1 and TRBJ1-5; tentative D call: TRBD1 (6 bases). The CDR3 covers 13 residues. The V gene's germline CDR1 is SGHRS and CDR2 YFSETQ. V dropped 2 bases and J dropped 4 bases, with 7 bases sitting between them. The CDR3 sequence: CASSFTGNQPQHF. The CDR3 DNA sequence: TGCGCCAGCAGCTTTACAGGGAATCAGCCCCAGCATTTT.

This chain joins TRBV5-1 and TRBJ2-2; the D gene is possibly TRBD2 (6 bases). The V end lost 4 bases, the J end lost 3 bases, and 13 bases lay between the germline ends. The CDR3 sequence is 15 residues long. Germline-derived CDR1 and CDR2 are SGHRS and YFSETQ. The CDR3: CASSPSAGDTGELFF. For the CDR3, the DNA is TGCGCCAGCAGCCCTAGCGCTGGGGACACCGGGGAGCTGTTTTTT. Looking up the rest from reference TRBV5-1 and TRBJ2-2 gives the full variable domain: KAGVTQTPRYLIKTRGQQVTLSCSPISGHRSVSWYQQTPGQGLQFLFEYFSETQRNKGNFPGRFSGRQFSNSRSEMNVSTLELGDSALYLCASSPSAGDTGELFFGEGSRLTVL.

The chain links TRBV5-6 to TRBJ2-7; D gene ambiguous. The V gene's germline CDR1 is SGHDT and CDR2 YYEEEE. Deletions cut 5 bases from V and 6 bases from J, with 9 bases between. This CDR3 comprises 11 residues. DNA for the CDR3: TGTGCCAGCAGTCGGAGTTTCGAGCAGTACTTC. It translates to CASSRSFEQYF.

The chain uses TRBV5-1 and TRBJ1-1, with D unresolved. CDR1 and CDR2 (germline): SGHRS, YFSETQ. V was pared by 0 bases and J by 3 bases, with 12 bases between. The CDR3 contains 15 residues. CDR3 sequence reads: CASSLASSTHTEAFF. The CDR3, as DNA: TGCGCCAGCAGCTTGGCGTCGTCCACCCACACTGAAGCTTTCTTT.

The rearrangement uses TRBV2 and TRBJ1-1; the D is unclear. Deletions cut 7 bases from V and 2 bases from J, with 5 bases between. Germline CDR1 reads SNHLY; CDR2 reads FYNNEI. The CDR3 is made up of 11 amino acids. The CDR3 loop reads CASTGNTEAFF. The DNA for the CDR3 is TGTGCCAGCACAGGAAACACTGAAGCTTTCTTT. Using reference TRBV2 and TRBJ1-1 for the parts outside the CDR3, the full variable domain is EPEVTQTPSHQVTQMGQEVILRCVPISNHLYFYWYRQILGQKVEFLVSFYNNEISEKSEIFDDQFSVERPDGSNFTLKIRSTKLEDSAMYFCASTGNTEAFFGQGTRLTVV.

In DNA form, the CDR3 reads TGCGCCAGCAGCTTGGCCGGGACAGGGACGCACGAGCAGTACTTC. Translating it yields CASSLAGTGTHEQYF. The chain employs TRBV5-1 and TRBJ2-7, with 9 positions matching TRBD1. This CDR3 comprises 15 residues. V trimming: 0 bases; J trimming: 5 bases; junction bases outside the gene matches: 6. The germline CDR1 and CDR2 sequences are SGHRS and YFSETQ.

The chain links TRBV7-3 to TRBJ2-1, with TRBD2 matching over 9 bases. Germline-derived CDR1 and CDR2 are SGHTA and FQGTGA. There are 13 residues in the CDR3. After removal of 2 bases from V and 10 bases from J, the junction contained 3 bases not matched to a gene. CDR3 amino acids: CASSLGTSYEQFF. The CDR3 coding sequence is TGTGCCAGCAGCTTAGGGACTAGCTACGAGCAGTTCTTC.

The CDR3 is CATSRGSWAVEGTEAFF. The CDR3 DNA is TGTGCCACCAGCAGAGGATCGTGGGCAGTGGAGGGCACTGAAGCTTTCTTT. The rearrangement uses TRBV15 and TRBJ1-1; D gene unclear. Germline V gene sequence: CDR1 LNHNV, CDR2 YYDKDF (reference sequence). Trimming removed 1 base at V and 4 bases at J, with 19 bases between. CDR3 size: 17 residues.

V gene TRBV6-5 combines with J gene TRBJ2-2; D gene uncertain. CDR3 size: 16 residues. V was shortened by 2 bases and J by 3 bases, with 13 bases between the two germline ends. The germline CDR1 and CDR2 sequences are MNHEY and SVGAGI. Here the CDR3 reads CASSYISGGDTGELFF. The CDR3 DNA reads TGTGCCAGCAGTTACATCTCGGGCGGTGACACCGGGGAGCTGTTTTTT.

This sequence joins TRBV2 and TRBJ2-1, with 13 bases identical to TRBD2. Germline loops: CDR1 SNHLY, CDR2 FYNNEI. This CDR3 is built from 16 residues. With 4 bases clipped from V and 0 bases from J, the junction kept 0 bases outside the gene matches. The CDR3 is CASSGTSGSSYNEQFF. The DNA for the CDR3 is TGTGCCAGCAGTGGGACTAGCGGGAGCTCCTACAATGAGCAGTTCTTC.

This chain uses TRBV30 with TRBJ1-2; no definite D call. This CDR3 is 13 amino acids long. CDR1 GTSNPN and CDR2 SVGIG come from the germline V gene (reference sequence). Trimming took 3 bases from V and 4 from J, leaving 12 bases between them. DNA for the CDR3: TGTGCCTGGAGGACCGGCAGATCCTATGGCTACACCTTC. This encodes CAWRTGRSYGYTF.

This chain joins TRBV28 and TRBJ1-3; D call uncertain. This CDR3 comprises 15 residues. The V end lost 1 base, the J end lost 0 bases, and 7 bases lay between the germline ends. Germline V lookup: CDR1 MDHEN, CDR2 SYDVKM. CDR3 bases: TGTGCCAGCAGTTTATTCCGGTCCTCTGGAAACACCATATATTTT. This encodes CASSLFRSSGNTIYF.

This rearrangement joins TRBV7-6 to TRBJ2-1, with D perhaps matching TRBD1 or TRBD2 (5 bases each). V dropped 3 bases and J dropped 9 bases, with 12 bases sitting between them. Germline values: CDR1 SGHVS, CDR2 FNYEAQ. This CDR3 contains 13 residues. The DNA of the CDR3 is TGTGCCAGCAGCTTGGAGGCAGGGAGTGAGCAGTTCTTC. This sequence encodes CASSLEAGSEQFF.

CDR3 in amino acids: CASSLDRAPEINTGELFF. In nucleotides, the CDR3 is TGCGCCAGCAGCCTGGACAGGGCGCCGGAGATTAACACCGGGGAGCTGTTTTTT. The chain links TRBV4-1 to TRBJ2-2, with 8 positions matching TRBD1. The CDR3 length is 18 residues. V shed 4 bases and J 2 bases; nucleotides not matched to a gene: 12. Germline values: CDR1 MGHRA, CDR2 YSYEKL.

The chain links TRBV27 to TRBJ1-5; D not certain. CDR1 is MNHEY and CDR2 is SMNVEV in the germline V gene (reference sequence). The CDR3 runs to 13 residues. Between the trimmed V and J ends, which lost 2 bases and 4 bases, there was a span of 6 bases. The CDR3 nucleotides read TGTGCCAGCAGTTTACAGCGTAATCAGCCCCAGCATTTT. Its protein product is CASSLQRNQPQHF.

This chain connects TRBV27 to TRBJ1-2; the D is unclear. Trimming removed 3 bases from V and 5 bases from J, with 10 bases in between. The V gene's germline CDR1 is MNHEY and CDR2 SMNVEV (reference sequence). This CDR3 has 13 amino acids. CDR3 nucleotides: TGTGCCAGCAGTTTCGACGGAATATATGGCTACACCTTC. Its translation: CASSFDGIYGYTF.

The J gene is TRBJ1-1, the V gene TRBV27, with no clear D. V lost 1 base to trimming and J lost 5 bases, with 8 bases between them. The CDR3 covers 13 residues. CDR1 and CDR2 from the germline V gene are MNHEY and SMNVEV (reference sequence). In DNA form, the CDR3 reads TGTGCCAGCAGTTTATATCTAGCTACTGAAGCTTTCTTT. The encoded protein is CASSLYLATEAFF.